The next 29 T cell receptor beta chains were all read from a single sample in a study of CD8+CD57+ T cells in acquired aplastic anemia. CDR3 and TCR beta VDJ profiling relied on a genomic DNA template. From the reads, TCRdb called clonotypes with MiXCR, one entry per CDR3 protein. The sample has 200,000 to 250,000 distinct CDR3 sequences, about 59% seen once. Sequencing was done on a sample of sorted CD4+, CD8+, or CD8+CD57+ T cells (not recorded which) from PBMCs. All receptors come from a human donor in good health.

The V and J genes are TRBV7-2 and TRBJ1-1, with D perhaps TRBD1 (5 bases). The CDR3 sequence is 14 residues long. Between the trimmed V and J ends, which lost 4 bases and 5 bases, there was a span of 14 bases. CDR1 SGHTA and CDR2 FQGNSA come from the germline V gene. CDR3 bases: TGTGCCAGCAGCTCTCCCGGGACGCTGACTGAAGCTTTCTTT. This gives the protein CASSSPGTLTEAFF.

For this clonotype: A junction end diverges from the germline sequence, so it may reflect a read error. The V gene is TRBV7-9, the J gene TRBJ2-6, with a possible D match to TRBD1 (5 bases). The V gene's germline CDR1 is SEHNR and CDR2 FQNEAQ (reference sequence). CDR3 length equals 15 residues. In DNA, the CDR3 is TGCGCCAGCAGCCAACAGAGCTCTGGGGCCAACGTCCTGGCTTTC. Its protein is CASSQQSSGANVLAF. Full variable domain (missing parts from reference TRBV7-9 and TRBJ2-6): DTGVSQNPRHKITKRGQNVTFRCDPISEHNRLYWYRQTLGQGPEFLTYFQNEAQLEKSRLLSDRFSAERPKGSFSTLEIQRTEQGDSAMYLCASSQQSSGANVLAFGAGSRLTVL.

The rearrangement uses TRBV19 and TRBJ1-1; TRBD1 aligns across 8 bases. The J segment lost 1 base and the V segment lost 4 bases, leaving 11 bases of the junction unmatched. The CDR3 is 17 residues long. In germline, CDR1 is LNHDA, CDR2 SQIVND (reference sequence). DNA of the CDR3: TGTGCCAGTAGTACCCCCCGGGACAGGAATAGGAACACTGAAGCTTTCTTT. It encodes CASSTPRDRNRNTEAFF.

This clonotype has a count of ten or more. The genes are TRBV20-1 and TRBJ2-7; 8 nucleotides match TRBD1. The V gene's germline CDR1 is DFQATT and CDR2 SNEGSKA (reference sequence). Trimming removed 0 bases from V and 1 base from J; junction bases left unmatched: 5. This CDR3 has 15 residues. CDR3 sequence: CSARDPGTGSYEQYF. The DNA for the CDR3 is TGCAGTGCTAGAGATCCCGGGACAGGTTCCTACGAGCAGTACTTC.

The rearrangement links TRBV10-3 to TRBJ2-2; no clear D. Germline V lookup: CDR1 ENHRY, CDR2 SYGVKD. The CDR3 loop spans 15 amino acids. V lost 6 bases to trimming and J lost 0 bases, with 11 bases between them. The CDR3 region is CAIRVNAANTGELFF. As DNA, the CDR3 is TGTGCCATCAGGGTAAACGCCGCGAACACCGGGGAGCTGTTTTTT.

The rearrangement links TRBV7-6 to TRBJ2-5; TRBD1 agrees at 7 bases. V was clipped by 5 bases and J by 1 base; unmatched bases: 4. From germline, CDR1 is SGHVS and CDR2 FNYEAQ. This CDR3 is built from 14 residues. The chain's CDR3 is CASSLRDSQETQYF. The CDR3 bases are TGTGCCAGCAGCCTAAGGGACAGCCAAGAGACCCAGTACTTC.

This clonotype showed up just a few times. This chain uses TRBV5-1 with TRBJ2-2; D not resolved. The CDR3 has 17 residues. V lost 0 bases to trimming and J lost 0 bases, with 12 bases between them. CDR1 SGHRS and CDR2 YFSETQ come from the germline V gene. The CDR3 spells CASSLGAQTANTGELFF. The CDR3, as DNA: TGCGCCAGCAGCTTGGGGGCACAGACCGCGAACACCGGGGAGCTGTTTTTT.

This clonotype was detected ten times or more. At one boundary the junction diverges from the germline segment, which might be a read error. The V call is TRBV27, the J call TRBJ2-1; D uncertain. This CDR3 spans 13 amino acids. The germline gives CDR1 MNHEY, CDR2 SMNVEV (reference sequence). CDR3 residues: CASSLASSNEQFF. The CDR3 region has the DNA TGTGCCAGCAGTTTAGCCTCCTCCAATGAGCAGTTCTTC.

Many counts were recorded for this clonotype. The chain links TRBV10-1 to TRBJ1-5, with D perhaps matching TRBD1 (5 bases). V was pared by 4 bases and J by 0 bases, with 19 bases between. CDR3 size: 18 residues. The V gene's germline CDR1 is WNHNN and CDR2 SYGVQD (reference sequence). The CDR3 reads CASSGEGRNRYSNQPQHF. Here the CDR3 DNA reads TGCGCCAGCAGTGGTGAGGGACGTAACCGTTATAGCAATCAGCCCCAGCATTTT.

As for this clonotype: This may arise from a read error, as a much more abundant clone is one base away. This chain uses TRBV7-9 with TRBJ1-3; no clear D gene. CDR1 is SEHNR, CDR2 FQNEAQ, per germline (reference sequence). This CDR3 region has 15 residues. CDR3: CASSQAGLEGDTIYF. The CDR3 DNA reads TGCGCCAGCAGCCAAGCCGGGCTAGAAGGAGACACCATATATTTT.

The table lists this clonotype with many counts. This chain links TRBV12-3 or TRBV12-4 with TRBJ1-1; D perhaps matches TRBD1 (5 bases). V lost 5 bases and J lost 5, with 9 bases in between. This CDR3 has 12 residues. In nucleotides, the CDR3 is TGTGCCAGCAGTACGACAGAAACTGAAGCTTTCTTT. This codes for CASSTTETEAFF.

The chain has TRBV7-2 and TRBJ2-5; D might be TRBD2 (5 bases). CDR1 is SGHTA and CDR2 is FQGNSA in the germline V gene. The CDR3 contains 16 residues. V was pared by 1 base and J by 1 base, with 13 bases between. Written as DNA, the CDR3 is TGTGCCAGCAGCTTAGGGGAGCCCATCCTCCAAGAGACCCAGTACTTC. Residues: CASSLGEPILQETQYF.

This chain links TRBV2 with TRBJ2-1; 9 nucleotides align to TRBD2. The CDR3 is made up of 14 amino acids. After removal of 8 bases from V and 1 base from J, the junction contained 3 bases not matched to a gene. CDR1 and CDR2 from the germline V gene are SNHLY and FYNNEI. The DNA for the CDR3 is TGTGCCAGCGAGGGACTAGCATCCTACAATGAGCAGTTCTTC. This encodes CASEGLASYNEQFF.

This chain uses TRBV9 with TRBJ2-5; D gene ambiguous. Germline-derived CDR1 and CDR2 are SGDLS and YYNGEE. V was trimmed by 4 bases and J by 5 bases, leaving 18 bases between them. The CDR3 totals 15 residues. In DNA, the CDR3 is TGTGCCAGCAGCTCCACTGTGGTAGCAAGGGAGACCCAGTACTTC. It encodes CASSSTVVARETQYF.

This clonotype was counted ten times or more. The chain uses TRBV11-3 and TRBJ2-3, with 8 positions matching TRBD2. Trimming removed 5 bases from V and 0 bases from J; junction bases left unmatched: 7. Per the germline V gene, CDR1 is SGHNT and CDR2 is YENEEA. The CDR3 consists of 16 residues. As DNA, the CDR3 is TGTGCCAGCAGCCGGACTAGCAGCGAGAGCACAGATACGCAGTATTTT. It encodes CASSRTSSESTDTQYF.

This chain uses TRBV10-3 with TRBJ2-7; TRBD1 might be the D (7 bases). This CDR3 region has 12 residues. With 6 bases removed from V and 7 bases from J, the gap between germline ends came to 13 bases. Germline assignment: CDR1 ENHRY and CDR2 SYGVKD. CDR3 sequence reads: CAIREGAREQYF. Written as DNA, the CDR3 is TGTGCCATCAGGGAGGGGGCGCGGGAGCAGTACTTC.

CDR3 DNA sequence: TGTGCCAGCAGCTTAGAGGGGACTTTGTCCTACAATGAGCAGTTCTTC. This gives the protein CASSLEGTLSYNEQFF. The chain joins TRBV11-3 to TRBJ2-1; tentative D call: TRBD2 (6 bases). The germline V gene has CDR1 SGHNT and CDR2 YENEEA. This CDR3 is built from 16 residues. Trimming removed 0 bases from V and 1 base from J, with 10 bases in between.

This clonotype was detected only once. The chain recombines TRBV2 with TRBJ1-1; D not certain. CDR1 is SNHLY, CDR2 FYNNEI, per germline. Trimming shortened V by 6 bases and J by 3 bases, and 14 bases separated the two germline ends. This CDR3 has 14 residues. CDR3 nucleotides: TGTGCCAGCAGGTGGTGGGGTCGGGACACTGAAGCTTTCTTT. Translating it yields CASRWWGRDTEAFF.

This clonotype has just a few counts. The chain carries TRBV6-5 and TRBJ1-1, with 8 bases matching TRBD1. CDR1 MNHEY and CDR2 SVGAGI come from the germline V gene. The trim removed 4 bases at V and 1 base at J, leaving 5 bases unmatched. The CDR3 is made up of 15 amino acids. CDR3 region: CASSLTGAGNTEAFF. In DNA, the CDR3 is TGTGCCAGCAGTTTGACAGGGGCCGGGAACACTGAAGCTTTCTTT.

This clonotype was observed a handful of times. The chain is built from TRBV11-2 and TRBJ2-3; TRBD2 matches 7 bases. Germline CDR1 SGHAT, CDR2 FQNNGV. The J segment lost 2 bases and the V segment lost 0 bases, leaving 5 bases of the junction unmatched. This CDR3 has 16 residues. The CDR3 is CASSLEGAGYTDTQYF. The CDR3 bases are TGTGCCAGCAGCTTAGAGGGAGCGGGATACACAGATACGCAGTATTTT.

V usage is TRBV20-1 and J usage is TRBJ2-7; no clear D gene. The CDR3 is 12 residues long. Trimming removed 5 bases at V and 4 bases at J, with 12 bases between. CDR1 is DFQATT, CDR2 SNEGSKA, per germline (reference sequence). CDR3: CSAQGGVYEQYF. CDR3 coding DNA: TGCAGTGCTCAAGGCGGAGTTTACGAGCAGTACTTC.

The chain is built from TRBV2 and TRBJ2-7, with TRBD2 matching 7 bases. With 4 bases clipped from V and 7 bases from J, the junction kept 13 bases outside the gene matches. Germline V gene lookup returns CDR1 SNHLY and CDR2 FYNNEI. The CDR3 runs to 15 residues. In nucleotides, the CDR3 is TGTGCCAGCAGTGTGGTAGCAGCGGGGTTGGGGGAGCAGTACTTC. Translating it yields CASSVVAAGLGEQYF. Looking up the rest from reference TRBV2 and TRBJ2-7 gives the full variable domain: EPEVTQTPSHQVTQMGQEVILRCVPISNHLYFYWYRQILGQKVEFLVSFYNNEISEKSEIFDDQFSVERPDGSNFTLKIRSTKLEDSAMYFCASSVVAAGLGEQYFGPGTRLTVT.

V gene TRBV19 combines with J gene TRBJ1-2; D possibly corresponds to TRBD1 (5 bases). CDR3 length: 13 residues. Germline V gives CDR1 LNHDA, CDR2 SQIVND (reference sequence). Trimming pared 3 bases from V and 5 bases from J, leaving 10 bases between. The CDR3 nucleotides are TGTGCCAGTAGTATGGACGGGGGTTATGGCTACACCTTC. Its translation: CASSMDGGYGYTF.

The CDR3 DNA reads as TGTGCCTGGAGTGTAAGGGCCCAAGAGACCCAGTACTTC. Protein: CAWSVRAQETQYF. J is TRBJ2-5 and V is TRBV30, with D uncertain. Trimming left V 0 bases short and J 1 base short, with 6 bases between. The CDR3 length is 13 residues. CDR1 GTSNPN and CDR2 SVGIG come from the germline V gene (reference sequence).

The V and J genes are TRBV2 and TRBJ1-1; perhaps TRBD1 as D (6 bases). The CDR3 has 14 amino acids. CDR1 SNHLY and CDR2 FYNNEI come from the germline V gene. V was trimmed by 4 bases and J by 4 bases, leaving 13 bases between them. CDR3 loop: CASSVTGALTEAFF. The DNA of the CDR3 is TGTGCCAGCAGTGTGACAGGCGCGCTCACTGAAGCTTTCTTT.

The genes are TRBV7-2 and TRBJ2-2; 8 nucleotides match TRBD1. The ends lost 7 bases at V and 5 bases at J; junction bases unmatched: 9. The CDR3 extends over 15 amino acids. The germline V gene encodes CDR1 SGHTA and CDR2 FQGNSA. The CDR3 sequence is CASTLGQGWTGELFF. Written as DNA, the CDR3 is TGTGCCAGCACCCTAGGACAGGGTTGGACCGGGGAGCTGTTTTTT. The full variable domain, with the rest looked up from reference TRBV7-2 and TRBJ2-2, is GAGVSQSPSNKVTEKGKDVELRCDPISGHTALYWYRQSLGQGLEFLIYFQGNSAPDKSGLPSDRFSAERTGGSVSTLTIQRTQQEDSAVYLCASTLGQGWTGELFFGEGSRLTVL.

This clonotype occurred many times. This chain links TRBV7-3 with TRBJ2-3; 7 nucleotides match TRBD1. CDR3 length equals 17 residues. Germline V gene sequence: CDR1 SGHTA, CDR2 FQGTGA. V trimming: 3 bases; J trimming: 0 bases; junction bases outside the gene matches: 9. The CDR3 reads CASSLLVGTDSTDTQYF. The DNA of the CDR3 is TGTGCCAGCAGCTTGTTGGTTGGGACAGATAGCACAGATACGCAGTATTTT.

The CDR3 loop is CSASTHTGELFF. In nucleotides, the CDR3 is TGCAGTGCTTCTACCCACACCGGGGAGCTGTTTTTT. V usage is TRBV20-1 and J usage is TRBJ2-2, with D hard to call. The germline V gene encodes CDR1 DFQATT and CDR2 SNEGSKA (reference sequence). The CDR3 is made up of 12 amino acids. The V end was cut by 5 bases, the J end by 3 bases, with 7 bases between.

This chain connects TRBV5-4 to TRBJ1-2; 9 positions agree with TRBD1. V lost 4 bases, J lost 5 bases, and 6 bases stayed unmatched. Per germline, CDR1 SGHNT and CDR2 YYREEE (reference sequence). The CDR3 covers 14 residues. In nucleotides, the CDR3 is TGTGCCAGCAGCATAGGGGACAGGGTGTATGGCTACACCTTC. This encodes CASSIGDRVYGYTF.